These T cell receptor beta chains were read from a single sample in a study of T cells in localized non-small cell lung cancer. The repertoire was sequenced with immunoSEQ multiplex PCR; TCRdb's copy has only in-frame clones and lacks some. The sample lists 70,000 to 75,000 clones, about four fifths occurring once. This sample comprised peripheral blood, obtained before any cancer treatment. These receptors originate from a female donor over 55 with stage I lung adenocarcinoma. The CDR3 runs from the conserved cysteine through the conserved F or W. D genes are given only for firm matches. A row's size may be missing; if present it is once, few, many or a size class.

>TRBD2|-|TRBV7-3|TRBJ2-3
CASSLMASGNADTQYF
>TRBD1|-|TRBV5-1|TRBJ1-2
CASSFNLGGQGYGYTF
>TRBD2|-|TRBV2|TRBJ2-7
CASRGLAGSYEQYF
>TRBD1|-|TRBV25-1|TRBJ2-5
CASSDVGGEETQYF
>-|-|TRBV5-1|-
CASSLGAYEQYF
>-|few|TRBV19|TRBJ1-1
CASKGQNTEAFF
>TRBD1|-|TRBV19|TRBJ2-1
CASSTDRAPSYNEQFF
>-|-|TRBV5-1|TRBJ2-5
CASSFGGIQETQYF
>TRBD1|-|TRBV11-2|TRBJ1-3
CASSLAGTARSGNTIYF
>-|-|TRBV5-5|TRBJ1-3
CASSSGYSGNTIYF
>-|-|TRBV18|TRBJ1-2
CASSPRVQGNYGYTF
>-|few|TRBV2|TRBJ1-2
CASSSTAGGYTF
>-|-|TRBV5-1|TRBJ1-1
CASSPQGFTEAFF
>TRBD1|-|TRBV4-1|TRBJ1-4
CASSQGSNPGGQGFGWEKLFF
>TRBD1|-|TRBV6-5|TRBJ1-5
CASRAGQDQPQHF
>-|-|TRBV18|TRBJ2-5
CASSPASHQETQYF
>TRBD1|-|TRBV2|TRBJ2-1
CASTNRDRVGEQFF
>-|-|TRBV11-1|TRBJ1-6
CASSWNGVDSPLHF
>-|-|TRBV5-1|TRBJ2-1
CASSLAQRVPYNEQFF
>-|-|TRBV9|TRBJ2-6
CASSAPLGGANVLTF